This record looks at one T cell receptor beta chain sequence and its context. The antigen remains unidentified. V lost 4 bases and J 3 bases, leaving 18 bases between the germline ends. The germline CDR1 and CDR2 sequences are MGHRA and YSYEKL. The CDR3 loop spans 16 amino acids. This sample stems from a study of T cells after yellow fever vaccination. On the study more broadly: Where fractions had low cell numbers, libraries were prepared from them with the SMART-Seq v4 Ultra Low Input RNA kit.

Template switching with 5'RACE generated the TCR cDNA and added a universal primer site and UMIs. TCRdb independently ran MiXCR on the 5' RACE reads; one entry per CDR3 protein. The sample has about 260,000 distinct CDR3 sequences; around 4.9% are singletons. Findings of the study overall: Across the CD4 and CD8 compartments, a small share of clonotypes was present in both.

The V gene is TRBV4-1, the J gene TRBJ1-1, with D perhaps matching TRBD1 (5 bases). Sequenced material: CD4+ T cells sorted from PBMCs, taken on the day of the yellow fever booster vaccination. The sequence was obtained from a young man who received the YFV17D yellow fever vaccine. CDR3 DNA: TGCGCCAGCAGCCCTGGGCCGGGGCGCGAGGACACTGAAGCTTTCTTT. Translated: CASSPGPGREDTEAFF.